This T cell receptor (beta chain) was obtained from a study of control samples from healthy donors and cancer patients. Sequencing used immunoSEQ multiplex PCR; TCRdb keeps in-frame clones, though not all of them. The sample shows about 130,000 clones, about 90% of them seen only once. The CDR3 is 13 residues long. Per germline, CDR1 LNHDA and CDR2 SQIVND (reference sequence). Deletions cut 1 base from V and 8 bases from J, with 11 bases between. The sequencing input was blood. V is TRBV19 and J is TRBJ1-2; unclear D gene. This clonotype originated in a man aged 18 to 35 in good health. The CDR3 region is CASSIGREWGYTF. The CDR3 DNA sequence: TGTGCCAGTAGTATAGGCCGGGAGTGGGGCTACACCTTC.